This TCR beta chain appears in the sequencing data of a study of type 1 regulatory T cells. Study details: An in vitro protocol generated T-allo10, a Tr1-enriched, alloantigen-specific CD4 T cell product.

Looked up from germline, CDR1 is LNHDA and CDR2 is SQIVND (reference sequence). V was trimmed by 3 bases and J by 5 bases, leaving 10 bases between them. The CDR3 extends over 13 amino acids. About this clonotype itself: Its antigen is not known.

Graft donor-derived T-allo10 cells were described as host-alloantigen-specific, anergic, and alloantigen-specifically suppressive. TCRdb passed the reads through MiXCR, listing each CDR3 protein once. The sample includes about 68,000 distinct CDR3 sequences, around 60% of them seen just once. This sequence was found in a human donor in good health. The chain links TRBV19 to TRBJ1-2; D perhaps matches TRBD1 (6 bases). The source material was cultured T cells, either the whole culture or a sorted T cell fraction (not recorded which). Indicated subset: Tr1-enriched cell product generated in vitro against host alloantigens. CDR3 DNA: TGTGCCAGTAGTATTCCAGGGGCGTATGGCTACACCTTC. Translating it yields CASSIPGAYGYTF.